This T cell receptor (beta chain) is drawn from a study of blood T cells in healthy people across ages. V shed 5 bases, J shed 4 bases, and the junction held 7 bases outside the gene matches. The germline V gene has CDR1 SGHVS and CDR2 FQNEAQ. The CDR3 consists of 14 residues. Samples each yielded at least 5.5 micrograms of total RNA. Only a few counts were recorded for this clonotype. Using a J-beta primer mix together with a sample-barcoded 5' primer, a second PCR was run for about 6 to 12 cycles. Every molecule of cDNA carried a tag from a template-switch adaptor with 12 random nucleotides. TCRdb analysed the 5' RACE reads with MiXCR anew, one entry per CDR3 protein. The sample lists hundreds of thousands of distinct CDR3 sequences, 58% occurring once.

The chain joins TRBV7-8 to TRBJ1-2; 7 positions agree with TRBD1. Sequencing was done on a sample of blood. The receptor comes from a man aged 55-75 years in good health. The CDR3 DNA reads TGTGCCAGCAGCGTAACCGGGGACAGCTATGGCTACACCTTC. This sequence encodes CASSVTGDSYGYTF.